The rows below give T cell receptor beta chains drawn from one sample of a study of cytomegalovirus exposure and HLA in healthy donors. Some clones are missing from TCRdb's copy, which holds only in-frame ones; the method was immunoSEQ multiplex PCR. This sample contains 75,000 to 95,000 clones. The specimen sequenced was PBMCs. These receptors were collected from an older woman in good health and CMV-seronegative. The CDR3 runs from the conserved cysteine through the conserved F or W. The order of the fields is D gene, V gene, J gene, CDR3 protein, CDR3 DNA. The D gene is left open where the match is weak.

-	TRBV21-1	TRBJ1-6	CASSKAGRQETSYNSPLHF	TGTGCCAGCAGCAAAGCTGGGAGACAGGAAACATCCTATAATTCACCCCTCCACTTT
TRBD1	TRBV2	TRBJ2-1	CASSIRDRDEQFF	TGTGCCAGCAGTATCCGGGACAGGGATGAGCAGTTCTTC
-	TRBV4-3	TRBJ2-7	CASSQRLQANYEQYF	TGCGCCAGCAGCCAACGGTTACAGGCAAACTACGAGCAGTACTTC
-	TRBV28	TRBJ2-7	CASWTGNGYEQYF	TGTGCCAGCTGGACCGGGAACGGATACGAGCAGTACTTC
TRBD1	TRBV28	TRBJ2-1	CASTTDSHTGDEQFF	TGTGCCAGCACCACCGACAGTCATACAGGGGATGAGCAGTTCTTC
-	TRBV7-8	TRBJ2-2	CASSLSGNTGELFF	TGTGCCAGCAGCTTATCAGGGAACACCGGGGAGCTGTTTTTT
TRBD2	TRBV28	TRBJ2-3	CASRGQVGRWADTQYF	TGTGCCAGCAGGGGTCAGGTCGGGAGGTGGGCAGATACGCAGTATTTT
TRBD2	TRBV5-1	TRBJ2-7	CASSPGTSGTYEQYF	TGCGCCAGCAGCCCGGGGACTAGCGGTACCTACGAGCAGTACTTC
-	TRBV11-2	TRBJ1-1	CASSLDDRPTEAFF	TGTGCCAGCAGCTTAGATGACAGACCCACTGAAGCTTTCTTT
-	TRBV7-9	TRBJ2-1	CASSTTGGAEQFF	TGTGCCAGCAGCACCACAGGGGGGGCTGAGCAGTTCTTC
TRBD2	TRBV15	TRBJ2-7	CATRKGGSFYEQYF	TGTGCCACCAGGAAAGGCGGGAGCTTCTACGAGCAGTACTTC
-	TRBV28	TRBJ2-6	CASSLEGAHSGANVLTF	TGTGCCAGCAGTTTGGAAGGGGCCCACTCTGGGGCCAACGTCCTGACTTTC
TRBD1	TRBV2	TRBJ1-6	CASRTDRGYNSPLHF	TGTGCCAGCAGGACCGACAGGGGCTATAATTCACCCCTCCACTTT
-	TRBV30	TRBJ1-1	CAWRQNTEAFF	TGTGCCTGGAGACAGAACACTGAAGCTTTCTTT
-	TRBV4-1	TRBJ1-2	CASSQVIGGSSYGYTF	TGCGCCAGCAGCCAAGTGATTGGGGGGTCCAGCTATGGCTACACCTTC
-	TRBV11-2	TRBJ1-1	CASSSGQGKLNTEAFF	TGTGCCAGCAGCTCTGGGCAGGGCAAACTGAACACTGAAGCTTTCTTT
-	TRBV4-3	TRBJ2-3	CASSQAGLGTNTQYF	TGCGCCAGCAGCCAGGCCGGACTGGGAACAAATACGCAGTATTTT
-	TRBV30	TRBJ2-3	CAWSLELRVAGLTDTQYF	TGTGCCTGGAGTTTGGAGTTGAGGGTGGCGGGACTCACAGATACGCAGTATTTT
TRBD2	TRBV19	TRBJ2-3	CASSRLAGRGSSTDTQYF	TGTGCCAGTTCTCGGCTAGCGGGAAGGGGGTCTAGCACAGATACGCAGTATTTT
TRBD2	TRBV18	TRBJ2-1	CASSPIAGSSYNEQFF	TGTGCCAGCTCACCTATAGCGGGGAGCTCCTACAATGAGCAGTTCTTC
TRBD1	TRBV7-9	TRBJ2-5	CASSTQQGGGETQYF	TGTGCCAGCAGCACCCAACAGGGGGGTGGGGAGACCCAGTACTTC
-	TRBV15	TRBJ2-2	CATSRNRVGELFF	TGTGCCACCAGCAGAAACAGGGTCGGGGAGCTGTTTTTT
TRBD2	TRBV18	TRBJ2-7	CASSPGHSSGEQYF	TGTGCCAGCTCACCCGGACATTCTAGCGGCGAGCAGTACTTC
TRBD2	TRBV4-1	TRBJ2-4	CASSQRGGLAENIQYF	TGCGCCAGCAGCCAGCGGGGGGGGCTAGCGGAAAACATTCAGTACTTC
TRBD1	TRBV14	TRBJ1-5	CASRKSTGGGQPQHF	TGTGCCAGCAGGAAATCAACAGGGGGCGGACAGCCCCAGCATTTT
-	TRBV6-1	TRBJ2-1	CASNRGPGLDNEQFF	TGTGCCAGCAACCGAGGGCCAGGCCTAGACAATGAGCAGTTCTTC
TRBD1	TRBV28	TRBJ2-3	CASSLRKGAFTDTQYF	TGTGCCAGCAGCCTTCGGAAGGGGGCCTTCACAGATACGCAGTATTTT
-	TRBV19	TRBJ2-3	CASHGRGGGDTQYF	TGTGCCAGCCATGGCCGGGGAGGCGGAGATACGCAGTATTTT
-	TRBV14	TRBJ2-7	CASSQDRVHAYEQYF	TGTGCCAGCAGCCAAGATCGGGTACATGCCTACGAGCAGTACTTC
-	TRBV10-3	TRBJ2-7	CAISPTPGSNYEQYF	TGTGCCATCAGTCCGACCCCGGGATCTAACTACGAGCAGTACTTC
TRBD1	TRBV28	TRBJ1-1	CASINGGTGGADTEAFF	TGTGCCAGCATCAACGGGGGGACAGGCGGGGCGGACACTGAAGCTTTCTTT
-	TRBV19	TRBJ1-5	CASSIVGGGGNQPQHF	TGTGCCAGTAGTATAGTTGGCGGGGGTGGCAATCAGCCCCAGCATTTT
-	TRBV4-1	TRBJ2-1	CASSQNYPNEQFF	TGCGCCAGCAGCCAAAACTACCCCAATGAGCAGTTCTTC
TRBD2	TRBV10-3	TRBJ2-1	CAISDGRSQNEQFF	TGTGCCATCAGTGACGGGAGGTCCCAAAATGAGCAGTTCTTC
-	TRBV6-6	TRBJ2-1	CASSSPGSYNEQFF	TGTGCCAGCAGTTCCCCGGGCTCCTACAATGAGCAGTTCTTC
-	TRBV18	TRBJ1-1	CASSPPVGGKAEAFF	TGTGCCAGCTCACCACCGGTGGGAGGGAAAGCTGAAGCTTTCTTT
TRBD1	TRBV29-1	TRBJ2-7	CSATSGTGSYEQYF	TGCAGCGCCACCTCCGGGACAGGGTCCTACGAGCAGTACTTC
TRBD1	TRBV6-1	TRBJ1-5	CASTTDRAPDQPQHF	TGTGCCAGCACTACCGACAGGGCCCCCGATCAGCCCCAGCATTTT
-	TRBV2	TRBJ1-1	CASSFMGYTEAFF	TGTGCCAGCTCCTTCATGGGCTACACTGAAGCTTTCTTT